This is a list of T cell receptor beta chains from one sample in a study of T cells after yellow fever vaccination. A single record per CDR3 protein comes from TCRdb applying MiXCR to the 5' RACE reads. The table lists more than 450,000 distinct CDR3 sequences, 21% of them singletons. The sequencing here drew on PBMCs, taken roughly 20 days after the first yellow fever vaccination. The receptors were sampled from a man aged 18 to 30 who received the YFV17D yellow fever vaccine. CDR3s include the opening cysteine and the closing phenylalanine or tryptophan. Each record gives: V gene, CDR3 protein.

>TRBV7-2
CASSRQGQSYNEQFF
>TRBV25-1
CASSGSGTTSETQYF
>TRBV5-1
CASLPTRGGANTGELFF
>TRBV5-1
CASSLEAGHEQFF
>TRBV12-3/TRBV12-4
CASSRRDRATEAFF
>TRBV28
CASLRSSSYNSPLHF
>TRBV7-6
CASSLLAGHTGELFF
>TRBV11-2
CASSLVGLDTEAFF
>TRBV20-1
CSARGGSTQYF
>TRBV27
CASSFERGGIYEQFF
>TRBV6-2/TRBV6-3
CASSYPIGDSYTGELFF
>TRBV7-9
CASSREWGWQFF
>TRBV20-1
CSAVQGAGTGELFF
>TRBV29-1
CSHRDRGRNEQFF
>TRBV4-1
CASSQTGLDEQFF
>TRBV20-1
CSASKPLGTGELFF
>TRBV7-2
CASSIGQEGGGYTF
>TRBV4-2
CASSHFEEHVTDTQYF
>TRBV5-1
CASSRASDTQYF
>TRBV28
CASSVSTGGFGYTF
>TRBV5-6
CASSQTGVGQPQHF
>TRBV7-2
CASRGLAGSADTQYF